The source of this T cell receptor beta chain is a study of T cell responses to AZD1222 COVID-19 vaccine. Measured with immunoSEQ multiplex PCR; TCRdb has only the in-frame clones, and not every one. The sample has around 100,000 clones, roughly 91% seen once. Per the germline V gene, CDR1 is MNHNY and CDR2 is SVGAGI (reference sequence). The CDR3 loop spans 15 amino acids. The junction had 8 bases not matched to a gene; V was cut back by 6 bases and J by 2 bases. This chain uses TRBV6-6 with TRBJ2-3; 7 bases match TRBD2. The source of this sequence is an adult in good health. The material sequenced was peripheral blood, taken on day 0 of AZD1222 vaccination. The CDR3: CASSLRDYDTDTQYF. In DNA, the CDR3 is TGTGCCAGCAGCCTCCGGGACTACGACACAGATACGCAGTATTTT.